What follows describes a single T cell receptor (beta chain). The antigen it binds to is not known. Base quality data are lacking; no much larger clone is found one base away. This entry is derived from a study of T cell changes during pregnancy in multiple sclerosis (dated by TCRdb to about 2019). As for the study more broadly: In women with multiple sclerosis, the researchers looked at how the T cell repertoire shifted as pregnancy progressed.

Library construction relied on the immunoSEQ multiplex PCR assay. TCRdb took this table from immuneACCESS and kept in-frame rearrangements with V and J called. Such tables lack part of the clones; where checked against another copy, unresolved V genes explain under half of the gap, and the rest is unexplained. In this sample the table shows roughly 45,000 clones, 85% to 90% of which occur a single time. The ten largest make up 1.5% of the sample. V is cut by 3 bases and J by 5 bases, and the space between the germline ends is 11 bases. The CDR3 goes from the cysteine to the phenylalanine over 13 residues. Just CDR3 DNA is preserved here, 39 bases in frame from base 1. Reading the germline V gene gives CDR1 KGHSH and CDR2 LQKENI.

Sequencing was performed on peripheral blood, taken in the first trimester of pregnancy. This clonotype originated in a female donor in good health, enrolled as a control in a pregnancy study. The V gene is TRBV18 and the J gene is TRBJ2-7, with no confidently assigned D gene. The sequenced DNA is TGTGCCAGCTCACCCAGCGAGGAGCACGAGCAGTACTTC. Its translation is CASSPSEEHEQYF.